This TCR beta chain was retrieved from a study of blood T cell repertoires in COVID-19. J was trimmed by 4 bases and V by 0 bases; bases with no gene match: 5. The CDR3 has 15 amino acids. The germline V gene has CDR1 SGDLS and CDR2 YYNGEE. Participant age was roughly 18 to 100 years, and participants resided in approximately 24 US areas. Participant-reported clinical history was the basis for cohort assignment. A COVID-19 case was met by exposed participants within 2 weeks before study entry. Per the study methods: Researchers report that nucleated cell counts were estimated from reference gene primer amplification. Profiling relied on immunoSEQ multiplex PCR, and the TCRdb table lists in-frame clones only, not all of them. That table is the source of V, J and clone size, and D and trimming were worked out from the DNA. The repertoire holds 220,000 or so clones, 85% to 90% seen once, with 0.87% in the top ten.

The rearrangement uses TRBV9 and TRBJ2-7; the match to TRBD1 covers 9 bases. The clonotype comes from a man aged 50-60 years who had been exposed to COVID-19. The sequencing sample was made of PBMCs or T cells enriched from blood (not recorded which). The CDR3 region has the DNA TGTGCCAGCAGCGTAGGGACAGGGGTTGGGTACGAGCAGTACTTC. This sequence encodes CASSVGTGVGYEQYF.